This T cell receptor (beta chain) was identified during a study of T cells in Graves' hyperthyroidism and ophthalmopathy (dated by TCRdb to 2018 to 2020). General notes on the study: Peripheral blood samples were taken at initial diagnosis, before any treatment was given. Whether ophthalmopathy could be predicted prospectively was tested in an independent validation cohort made up of some 20 hyperthyroidism patients plus 17 patients who later progressed to ophthalmopathy. TCR V-J signatures able to tell the groups apart were searched for in a discovery cohort of about a hundred patients, of whom over 40 had Graves' ophthalmopathy and about 60 had stable Graves' hyperthyroidism. In addition, the study compared T-cell repertoires in thyroid tissue and in blood from about six Graves' hyperthyroidism patients. The 85 to 100 discovery patients were divided at random into training and test sets in a 7:3 ratio. According to the paper, TCR Vbeta CDR3 sequencing was carried out on some 140 peripheral blood samples, which came from fewer than 50 ophthalmopathy, 70 to 80 hyperthyroidism and 17 progressor patients. Following sampling, methimazole starting at 30 mg daily was given to hyperthyroidism patients, and high-dose intravenous methylprednisolone was given to ophthalmopathy patients. Overall study results and their limits: Most expanded thyroid clonotypes (frequency above 0.001) were also detected in blood, suggesting blood repertoires may reflect thyroid immune responses. In validation, the model predicted progression to ophthalmopathy a median of 6.5 months before onset, with about 70% sensitivity and 72.22% specificity. Sample size was not statistically predetermined, and investigators were not blinded to group allocation. A model built on a 13 V-J signature distinguished ophthalmopathy from stable hyperthyroidism, reaching 87.88% sensitivity and around 81% specificity in cross-validation and 80%/75% in testing.

Hyperthyroidism patients were newly diagnosed, with disease duration under 2 months, and aged 18 to 65 years. Any patient with an uncontrolled infection, another autoimmune disease, pregnancy or lactation was excluded. Clinical symptoms, serum thyroxine and TRAb, thyroid ultrasound, and orbital computed tomography formed the basis for the diagnoses. Blood from progressor patients was collected at the time of first diagnosis with hyperthyroidism, before any ophthalmopathy symptoms had appeared. Ficoll-Paque density gradient centrifugation was used to isolate PBMCs from around 9.1 ml of fresh peripheral blood. Progressor patients were first diagnosed with Graves' hyperthyroidism and then developed ophthalmopathy during follow-up. Trizol reagent was used to extract total RNA, and RNA quality was then checked on an Agilent 2100 Bioanalyzer. TCR beta CDR3 regions were amplified from RNA transcripts. The TCR CDR3 was subjected to a first round of RT-PCR using the HTBI primer set and the Qiagen OneStep RT-PCR kit. Libraries were constructed in a second round of multiplex PCR, after which size selection and purification were performed. The libraries were sequenced on an Illumina HiSeq2000 using paired-end 100 bp reads. In the paper's pipeline: SOAPnuke was used to process the raw data, removing reads that contained adapters or uncalled bases, had a mean Phred below 15, or lacked an exact match to the constant primer or identifier. COPE v1.2.5 was used to merge high-quality paired reads, and clonotypes were defined as unique nucleotide sequences. MiTCR v1.1 was used to align the clonotypes against IMGT TRBV, TRBD and TRBJ reference segments. Analysis was restricted to V-J combinations with a frequency above 0.0001, which covered roughly 99% of repertoires. The TCS score was defined as F50 (clonal expansion) divided by E x V (chaos), with BLOSUM62-based TCRdist calculated between CDR3 peptides within each V-J. Welch's t-statistics and random forest reduced just over 500 V-J features to 13, which were used in a naive Bayes classifier (R e1071). TCRdb reprocessing: public reads trimmed at Q25 with fastp, clones called with MiXCR, in-frame beta chains kept. Each CDR3 protein appears once, grouped with its most common genes and DNA. The V and J calls here are based on TCRdb, not the publication. A total of 270,000 or so distinct CDR3 sequences appear in this sample, 20% to 30% of them only once. The top ten hold over 25% of the sample.

Based on the germline V gene (reference sequence), the CDR1 and CDR2 sequences are GTSNPN and SVGIG. The CDR3 goes from the cysteine to the phenylalanine over 11 residues. Only the CDR3 DNA stays, 33 bases, in frame from base 1. Deletion took 7 bases off V and 8 bases off J, with a span of 14 bases between the germline ends. Comments on this clonotype: The target of this receptor is not known. Base qualities are missing; no much larger clone stands one base away.

Recombination linked TRBV30 to TRBJ1-2, with the D gene uncertain. The sequenced sample consisted of blood. The TCR comes from a man aged 40-49 years with Graves' hyperthyroidism that later progressed to Graves' ophthalmopathy. The nucleotides are TGTGCCTACTTCATCTTTGGCGGCTACACCTTC. The encoded protein is CAYFIFGGYTF. The full variable domain, completed from the reference TRBV30 and TRBJ1-2 proteins outside the CDR3, reads SQTIHQWPATLVQPVGSPLSLECTVEGTSNPNLYWYRQAAGRGLQLLFYSVGIGQISSEVPQNLSASRPQDRQFILSSKKLLLSDSGFYLCAYFIFGGYTFGSGTRLTVV.